This T cell receptor (beta chain) derives from a study of spatial heterogeneity in lung cancer. About the research overall: The cohort: over 65 early-stage, untreated non-small cell lung cancer patients. The study sequenced follow-up PBMC samples when they were available, at a median of about two years after resection.

In germline, CDR1 is MNHEY, CDR2 SVGEGT. The CDR3 has 16 residues. The trim removed 5 bases at V and 5 bases at J, leaving 6 bases unmatched. This clonotype appeared a few times. The antigen is undetermined. Sample time point: blood at routine non-recurrence follow-up after resection. The authors sequenced whole RNA from tumor, nontumor lung or frozen PBMC without sorting. One entry per CDR3 protein, called by TCRdb with MiXCR from the 5' RACE reads. The sample lists over 95,000 distinct CDR3 sequences, 10% to 11% occurring once. General study results and limits: There were more appearances of ubiquitous expanded tumor TCRs in blood at resection than at follow-up.

Material: PBMCs, obtained at follow-up. The TCR was taken from a female donor with early-stage non-small cell lung cancer. The chain is built from TRBV6-2 or TRBV6-3 and TRBJ2-2; 12 nucleotides agree with TRBD2. CDR3 sequence (DNA): TGTGCCAGCAGTGCCCGACTAGCGGGAGTAACCGGGGAGCTGTTTTTT. Protein: CASSARLAGVTGELFF.